A selection of T cell receptor beta chains follows, all from one sample in a study of T cells in Graves' hyperthyroidism and ophthalmopathy. TCRdb called the multiplex PCR reads again in MiXCR, with one record for every CDR3 protein. The sample holds around 660,000 distinct CDR3 sequences; 40% to 55% are singletons and the top ten take about 7.7%. Sequenced sample: peripheral blood or thyroid tissue (not recorded which). These receptors were collected from an adult man with Graves' disease, either hyperthyroidism or ophthalmopathy (not recorded which). CDR3s leave out the opening cysteine and the closing phenylalanine or tryptophan.

>TRBV2|TRBJ2-2
ASSEETGTNTGELF
>TRBV14|TRBJ1-3
ASSQDLPGGNTIY
>TRBV20-1|TRBJ1-1
SAPTPDSWSNTQAF
>TRBV6-5|TRBJ2-3
ASSYAAGLTDTQY
>TRBV29-1|TRBJ2-7
SVPTSGNSYEQY
>TRBV10-2|TRBJ1-1
ASSLNRVETEAF
>TRBV10-2|TRBJ1-1
ASRGGSNTEAF
>TRBV29-1|TRBJ2-7
SVSQGLQSYEQY
>TRBV5-6|TRBJ1-6
ASSLDPNDDSPLH
>TRBV2|TRBJ1-5
ASSPEIFSNQPQH
>TRBV7-8|TRBJ2-7
ASSPRTDSSYEQY
>TRBV20-1|TRBJ1-2
SARDYEQGGYGYT
>TRBV10-3|TRBJ2-6
AIRQGTGANVLT